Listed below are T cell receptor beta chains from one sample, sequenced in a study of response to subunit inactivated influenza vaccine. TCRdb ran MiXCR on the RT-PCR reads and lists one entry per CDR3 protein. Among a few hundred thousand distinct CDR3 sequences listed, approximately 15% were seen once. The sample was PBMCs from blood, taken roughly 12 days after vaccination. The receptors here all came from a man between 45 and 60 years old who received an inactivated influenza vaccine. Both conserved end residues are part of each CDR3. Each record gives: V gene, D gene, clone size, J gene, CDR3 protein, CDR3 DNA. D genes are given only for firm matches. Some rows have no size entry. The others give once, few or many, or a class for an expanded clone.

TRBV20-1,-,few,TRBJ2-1,CSARPLMGAGDEQFF,TGCAGTGCTAGACCCCTAATGGGGGCTGGCGATGAGCAGTTCTTC
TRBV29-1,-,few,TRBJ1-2,CSVASTTGLYGYTF,TGCAGCGTTGCTTCTACCACAGGCCTCTATGGCTACACCTTC
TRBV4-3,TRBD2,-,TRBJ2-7,CASSQGGRGGSYEQYF,TGCGCCAGCAGCCAAGGCGGGCGGGGGGGATCCTACGAGCAGTACTTC
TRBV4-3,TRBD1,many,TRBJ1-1,CASSQDRGVTEAFF,TGCGCCAGCAGCCAGGACAGGGGGGTCACTGAAGCTTTCTTT
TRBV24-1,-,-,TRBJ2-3,CATSEPGTQGTDTQYF,TGTGCCACCAGTGAGCCCGGGACCCAGGGCACAGATACGCAGTATTTT
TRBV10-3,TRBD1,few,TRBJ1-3,CAISGTDRVGNTIYF,TGTGCCATCAGTGGGACCGACAGGGTTGGAAACACCATATATTTT
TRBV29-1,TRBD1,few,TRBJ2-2,CSVKGGLNTGELFF,TGCAGCGTTAAAGGGGGCCTCAACACCGGGGAGCTGTTTTTT
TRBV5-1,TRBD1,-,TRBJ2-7,CASSSGQGGPYEQYF,TGCGCCAGCAGCTCCGGACAGGGGGGCCCCTACGAGCAGTACTTC
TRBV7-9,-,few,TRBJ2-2,CASSLAEEGDTGELFF,TGTGCCAGCAGCTTAGCGGAAGAGGGTGACACCGGGGAGCTGTTTTTT
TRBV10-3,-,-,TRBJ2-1,CAISQDKRAYNEQFF,TGTGCCATCAGCCAGGACAAGAGAGCCTACAATGAGCAGTTCTTC
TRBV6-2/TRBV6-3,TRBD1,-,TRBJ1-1,CASNRQGSDTEAFF,TGTGCCAGCAATAGACAGGGGTCGGACACTGAAGCTTTCTTT
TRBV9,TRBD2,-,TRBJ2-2,CASSPSGRETGELFF,TGTGCCAGCAGCCCTAGCGGGAGGGAGACCGGGGAGCTGTTTTTT
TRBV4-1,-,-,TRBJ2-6,CASSQQRSGANVLTF,TGCGCCAGCAGCCAACAGCGTTCTGGGGCCAACGTCCTGACTTTC
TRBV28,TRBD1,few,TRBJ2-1,CASSPLTGFRTGHNEQFF,TGTGCCAGCAGTCCCCTTACAGGGTTCAGGACAGGACACAATGAGCAGTTCTTC
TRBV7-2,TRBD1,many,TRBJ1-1,CASSLATGVNTEAFF,TGTGCCAGCAGCTTAGCGACAGGGGTGAACACTGAAGCTTTCTTT
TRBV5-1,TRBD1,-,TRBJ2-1,CASSHDQDRGLPLNEQFF,TGCGCCAGCAGCCACGATCAGGACAGGGGGCTTCCCCTCAATGAGCAGTTCTTC
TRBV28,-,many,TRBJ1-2,CASSYAGAGALTYGYTF,TGTGCCAGCAGTTACGCCGGCGCAGGGGCGTTGACCTATGGCTACACCTTC